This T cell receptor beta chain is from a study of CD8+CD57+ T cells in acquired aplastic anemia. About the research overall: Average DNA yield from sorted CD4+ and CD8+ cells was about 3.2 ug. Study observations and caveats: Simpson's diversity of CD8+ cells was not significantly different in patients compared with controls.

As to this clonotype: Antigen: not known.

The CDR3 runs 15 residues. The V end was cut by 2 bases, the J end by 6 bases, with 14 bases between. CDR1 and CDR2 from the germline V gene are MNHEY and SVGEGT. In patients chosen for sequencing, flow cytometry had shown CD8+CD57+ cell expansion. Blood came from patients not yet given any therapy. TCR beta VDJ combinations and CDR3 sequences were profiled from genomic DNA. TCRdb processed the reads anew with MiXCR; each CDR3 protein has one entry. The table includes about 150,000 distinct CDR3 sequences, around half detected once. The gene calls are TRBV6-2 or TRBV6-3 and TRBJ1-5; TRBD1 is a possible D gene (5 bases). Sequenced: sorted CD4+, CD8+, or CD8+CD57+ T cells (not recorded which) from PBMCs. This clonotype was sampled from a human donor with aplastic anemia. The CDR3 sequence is CASSYQAGRGQPQHF. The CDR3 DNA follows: TGTGCCAGCAGTTACCAGGCAGGGAGAGGTCAGCCCCAGCATTTT.